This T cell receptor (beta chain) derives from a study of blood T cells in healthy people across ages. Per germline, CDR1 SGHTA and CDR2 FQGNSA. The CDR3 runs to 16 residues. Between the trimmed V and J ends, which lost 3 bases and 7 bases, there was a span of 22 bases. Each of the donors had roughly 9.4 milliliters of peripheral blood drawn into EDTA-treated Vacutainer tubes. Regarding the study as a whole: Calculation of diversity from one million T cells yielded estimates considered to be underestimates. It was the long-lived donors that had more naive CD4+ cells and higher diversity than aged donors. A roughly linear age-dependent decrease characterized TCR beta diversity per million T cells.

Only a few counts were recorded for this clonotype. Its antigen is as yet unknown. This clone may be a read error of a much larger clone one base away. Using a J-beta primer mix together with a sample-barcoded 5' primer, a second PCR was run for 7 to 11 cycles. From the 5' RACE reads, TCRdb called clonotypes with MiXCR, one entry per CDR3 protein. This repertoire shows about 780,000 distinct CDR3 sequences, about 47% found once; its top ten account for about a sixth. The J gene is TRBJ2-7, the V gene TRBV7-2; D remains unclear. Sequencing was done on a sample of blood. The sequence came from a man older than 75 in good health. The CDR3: CASSFDSAAMAYEQYF. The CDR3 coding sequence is TGTGCCAGCAGCTTTGACTCCGCCGCAATGGCATATGAGCAGTACTTC.